Each of the 21 T cell receptor beta chains below was sequenced from the same sample in a study of blood T cell repertoires in COVID-19. This table comes from immunoSEQ multiplex PCR, and its TCRdb copy is limited to in-frame clones, with some not included. The table shows under 400,000 clones, with approximately 90% occurring only once. Sequencing was carried out using peripheral blood. These receptors all come from a woman aged 55-70 years with COVID-19, enrolled during active disease.

V is TRBV6-6 and J is TRBJ2-5; the match to TRBD1 covers 8 bases. The CDR3 loop spans 14 amino acids. The germline V gene encodes CDR1 MNHNY and CDR2 SVGAGI (reference sequence). The V and J ends lost 5 bases and 4 bases, in that order; junction bases with no gene match: 6. The CDR3 loop reads CASSPRTGTETQYF. In DNA form, the CDR3 reads TGTGCCAGCAGTCCCCGGACAGGGACAGAGACCCAGTACTTC.

This sequence joins TRBV18 and TRBJ1-1, with 7 positions matching TRBD1. In germline, CDR1 is KGHSH, CDR2 LQKENI. CDR3 length: 11 residues. With 5 bases clipped from V and 12 bases from J, the junction kept 6 bases outside the gene matches. This chain's CDR3 is CASSSDRVTFF. The DNA of the CDR3 is TGTGCCAGCTCATCTGACAGGGTGACTTTCTTT.

This clone came up a few times. The chain links TRBV10-3 to TRBJ1-5; the match to TRBD1 covers 12 bases. This CDR3 comprises 14 residues. Losses at the gene ends were 6 bases for V and 6 bases for J; bases not matched to a gene: 3. Looked up from germline, CDR1 is ENHRY and CDR2 is SYGVKD. DNA of the CDR3: TGTGCCATCAGAGGGACAGGGGGCGGTCAGCCCCAGCATTTT. It specifies CAIRGTGGGQPQHF.

The chain employs TRBV5-4 and TRBJ2-7; no reliable D call. From germline, CDR1 is SGHNT and CDR2 YYREEE (reference sequence). V was pared by 4 bases and J by 2 bases, with 4 bases between. This CDR3 comprises 11 residues. Here the CDR3 DNA reads TGTGCCAGCAGCACTGCCTACGAGCAGTACTTC. Translating gives CASSTAYEQYF.

The CDR3 DNA reads as TGTGCCAGCAGGGCGGAGGGCCATAGCAATCAGCCCCAGCATTTT. This translates into CASRAEGHSNQPQHF. The V gene is TRBV2, the J gene TRBJ1-5; D is ambiguous. The length of the CDR3 is 15 residues. The V gene lost 6 bases and the J gene lost 0 bases, with 12 bases spanning the gap. Germline V gene data show CDR1 as SNHLY and CDR2 as FYNNEI.

The J gene is TRBJ1-1, the V gene TRBV3-1 (or the pseudogene TRBV3-2); 7 nucleotides line up with TRBD1. The germline V gene has CDR1 LGHDT and CDR2 YNNKEL (reference sequence). The CDR3 is made up of 15 amino acids. The ends lost 2 bases at V and 5 bases at J; junction bases unmatched: 8. This CDR3 reads CASSQRTVTGTEAFF. The CDR3 region has the DNA TGTGCCAGCAGCCAAAGGACGGTGACAGGGACTGAAGCTTTCTTT.

The chain combines TRBV7-8 with TRBJ1-5, with 8 bases aligning to TRBD1. The J segment lost 3 bases and the V segment lost 5 bases, leaving 12 bases of the junction unmatched. CDR1 is SGHVS and CDR2 is FQNEAQ in the germline V gene. This CDR3 has 17 residues. CDR3 DNA: TGTGCCAGCAGCCTGTTCCGACAGGGGAATATCAATCAGCCCCAGCATTTT. Amino acids: CASSLFRQGNINQPQHF.

A word on this clone: A junction end diverges from the germline sequence, so it may reflect a read error. The V call is TRBV10-3, the J call TRBJ1-1, with no clear D. The CDR3 spans 13 residues. Germline V gene lookup returns CDR1 ENHRY and CDR2 SYGVKD. CDR3 loop: CAISEAGNSEAFF. DNA of the CDR3: TGTGCCATCAGTGAGGCAGGAAACAGTGAAGCTTTCTTT.

The rearrangement joins TRBV5-6 to TRBJ1-2; 7 bases agree with TRBD1. V dropped 0 bases and J dropped 2; count of bases not matched to a gene: 10. CDR1 is SGHDT, CDR2 YYEEEE, per germline. The CDR3 consists of 17 residues. CDR3 sequence (DNA): TGTGCCAGCAGCTTGGTCCGGCTAGGGGGCTCAAACTATGGCTACACCTTC. It translates to CASSLVRLGGSNYGYTF. Combining the CDR3 with reference TRBV5-6 and TRBJ1-2 gives the whole variable domain DAGVTQSPTHLIKTRGQQVTLRCSPKSGHDTVSWYQQALGQGPQFIFQYYEEEERQRGNFPDRFSGHQFPNYSSELNVNALLLGDSALYLCASSLVRLGGSNYGYTFGSGTRLTVV.

The V gene is TRBV18, the J gene TRBJ1-2; tentatively, D is TRBD1 (5 bases). Per the germline V gene, CDR1 is KGHSH and CDR2 is LQKENI. This CDR3 has 15 residues. The germline V and J ends were trimmed by 4 bases and 2 bases, with 14 bases remaining between them. In DNA form, the CDR3 reads TGTGCCAGCTCACGTACACATAGGGGCAACTATGGCTACACCTTC. This translates into CASSRTHRGNYGYTF.

The rearrangement links TRBV21-1 to TRBJ2-3; the D segment call TRBD2 is taken from the table without a DNA check. TRBV21-1 is a documented pseudogene. The length of the CDR3 is 12 residues. This CDR3 reads CASSKEGRTGDF. The DNA of the CDR3 is TGTGCCAGCAGCAAAGAAGGCCGGACTGGGGATTTT.

V gene TRBV18 combines with J gene TRBJ1-1; D unclear. The V and J ends lost 8 bases and 1 base respectively, with 11 bases between them. Germline lookup yields CDR1 KGHSH and CDR2 LQKENI. The CDR3 totals 13 residues. CDR3 residues: CASLAGQNTEAFF. For the CDR3, the DNA is TGTGCCAGCCTGGCGGGCCAGAACACTGAAGCTTTCTTT.

The rearrangement joins TRBV6-5 to TRBJ2-7, with 8 bases that match TRBD1. V shed 6 bases, J shed 3 bases, and the junction held 7 bases outside the gene matches. CDR3 size: 14 residues. Per germline, CDR1 MNHEY and CDR2 SVGAGI. CDR3 amino acids: CASRHRGKNYEQYF. CDR3 coding DNA: TGTGCCAGCAGACACAGGGGGAAAAACTACGAGCAGTACTTC.

This chain uses TRBV19 with TRBJ1-6; the D gene is possibly TRBD1 (5 bases). V lost 5 bases and J lost 14, with 19 bases in between. The germline gives CDR1 LNHDA, CDR2 SQIVND (reference sequence). The CDR3 spans 14 residues. The CDR3 protein is CASSPGREPSSLHF. CDR3 bases: TGTGCCAGTAGTCCGGGCAGGGAACCCTCCTCCCTCCACTTT.

Only one count was recorded for this clone. The V and J genes are TRBV12-3 or TRBV12-4 and TRBJ1-2, with TRBD1 identical over 9 bases. Trimming cost V 8 bases and J 3 bases; bases outside gene matches: 1. CDR3 length: 12 amino acids. CDR3 amino acids: CASRDRDYGYTF. CDR3 DNA: TGTGCCAGCCGGGACAGGGACTATGGCTACACCTTC.

The chain employs TRBV5-8 and TRBJ2-5, with TRBD2 matching 12 bases. This CDR3 region has 16 residues. Germline assignment: CDR1 SGHTS and CDR2 YDEGEE. V dropped 9 bases and J dropped 4; count of bases not matched to a gene: 13. The CDR3 region has the DNA TGTGCCACCCGGACTAGCGGGGTCTTCATAGGAGAGACCCAGTACTTC. Its protein product is CATRTSGVFIGETQYF.

The chain uses TRBV3-1 (or the pseudogene TRBV3-2) and TRBJ2-7; TRBD2 aligns across 7 bases. This CDR3 region has 17 residues. Germline V gives CDR1 LGHDT, CDR2 YNNKEL (reference sequence). V trimming: 2 bases; J trimming: 0 bases; junction bases outside the gene matches: 10. The CDR3 DNA reads TGTGCCAGCAGCCAAAGGTTGGGGCGGGGGAACTCCTACGAGCAGTACTTC. Translated, it gives CASSQRLGRGNSYEQYF.

Regarding this clone: This CDR3 is also generated by other DNA sequences in the sample. CDR3 region: CASSGQGGTEAFF. In DNA, the CDR3 is TGTGCCAGCAGCGGGCAGGGGGGAACTGAAGCTTTCTTT. The chain combines TRBV2 with TRBJ1-1, with 7 bases fitting TRBD1. Germline lookup yields CDR1 SNHLY and CDR2 FYNNEI. The CDR3 is made up of 13 amino acids. Trimming removed 6 bases from V and 5 bases from J; junction bases left unmatched: 6.

The chain joins TRBV19 to TRBJ2-3; 7 positions agree with TRBD1. Trimming removed 6 bases from V and 0 bases from J; junction bases left unmatched: 6. Germline values: CDR1 LNHDA, CDR2 SQIVND (reference sequence). The CDR3 is 15 residues long. The CDR3 sequence: CASRAGTASTDTQYF. The CDR3, as DNA: TGTGCCAGTAGGGCCGGGACAGCGAGCACAGATACGCAGTATTTT.

V is TRBV18 and J is TRBJ1-2; D might be TRBD1 (5 bases). This CDR3 spans 13 amino acids. V shed 3 bases and J shed 4 bases, with 9 bases lying between them. Looked up from germline, CDR1 is KGHSH and CDR2 is LQKENI. The CDR3 DNA reads TGTGCCAGCTCACCCAGGGAAAGCTATGGCTACACCTTC. Its translation: CASSPRESYGYTF.

The rearrangement uses TRBV24-1 and TRBJ1-2; D remains ambiguous. The CDR3 is 14 residues long. V gave up 4 bases and J gave up 4 bases, with 12 bases separating them. Germline CDR1 and CDR2: KGHDR and SFDVKD. The CDR3: CATSDPSRGYGYTF. For the CDR3, the DNA is TGTGCCACCAGTGACCCTTCCAGAGGCTATGGCTACACCTTC.